This entry lists 9 T cell receptor beta chains sequenced from one sample in a study of T cell changes during pregnancy in multiple sclerosis. Using immunoSEQ multiplex PCR, the repertoire was profiled, and TCRdb retains in-frame clones only, with some absent. The table includes more than 65,000 clones, 91% detected once. The source material was peripheral blood, sampled in the first trimester of pregnancy. These receptors were taken from a female donor with multiple sclerosis, enrolled in a pregnancy study.

V gene TRBV11-2 combines with J gene TRBJ2-2; 10 bases map to TRBD2. Looked up from germline, CDR1 is SGHAT and CDR2 is FQNNGV. V lost 0 bases, J lost 3 bases, and 7 bases stayed unmatched. The CDR3 runs 18 residues. Written as DNA, the CDR3 is TGTGCCAGCAGCTTAGAAGTATCTAGCGGGGGATACACCGGGGAGCTGTTTTTT. Protein sequence: CASSLEVSSGGYTGELFF.

The genes are TRBV6-5 and TRBJ1-1, with no clear D. Trimming pared 6 bases from V and 0 bases from J, leaving 8 bases between. The CDR3 loop spans 13 amino acids. Germline V lookup: CDR1 MNHEY, CDR2 SVGAGI. CDR3 in DNA: TGTGCCAGCAGAACTAGGGTGAACACTGAAGCTTTCTTT. It specifies CASRTRVNTEAFF.

This chain uses TRBV30 with TRBJ1-2; possibly TRBD1 for D (5 bases). This CDR3 is built from 15 residues. Trimming pared 0 bases from V and 4 bases from J, leaving 15 bases between. Germline V gene lookup returns CDR1 GTSNPN and CDR2 SVGIG (reference sequence). The CDR3 DNA sequence: TGTGCCTGGAGTGTAGGACAAGGCCCCTTCTATGGCTACACCTTC. Translated: CAWSVGQGPFYGYTF.

The CDR3 nucleotides are TGTGCCAGCAGTTTGACTAGCGGGAGGGTTGCCTACAATGAGCAGTTCTTC. Its translation: CASSLTSGRVAYNEQFF. The rearrangement joins TRBV28 to TRBJ2-1, with 14 bases identical to TRBD2. The CDR3 loop spans 17 amino acids. V trimming: 3 bases; J trimming: 2 bases; junction bases outside the gene matches: 3. Germline V gives CDR1 MDHEN, CDR2 SYDVKM.

The table lists this clone with a count of one. This sequence joins TRBV6-6 and TRBJ2-5; a weak D match, TRBD2 (5 bases). Trimming shortened V by 8 bases and J by 9 bases, and 16 bases separated the two germline ends. The CDR3 is made up of 12 amino acids. Per the germline V gene, CDR1 is MNHNY and CDR2 is SVGAGI (reference sequence). In DNA form, the CDR3 reads TGTGCCAGCGCTGACCTCACCGGGGCCCAGTACTTC. Protein sequence: CASADLTGAQYF.

The chain joins TRBV7-9 to TRBJ2-7; possibly TRBD2 for D (5 bases). V was trimmed by 0 bases and J by 5 bases, leaving 14 bases between them. CDR1 is SEHNR, CDR2 FQNEAQ, per germline (reference sequence). This CDR3 contains 15 residues. As DNA, the CDR3 is TGTGCCAGCAGCTTAGCGATGGTGTCCGGGGACGAGCAGTACTTC. Its translation: CASSLAMVSGDEQYF. Full variable domain (outside the CDR3, taken from reference TRBV7-9 and TRBJ2-7): DTGVSQNPRHKITKRGQNVTFRCDPISEHNRLYWYRQTLGQGPEFLTYFQNEAQLEKSRLLSDRFSAERPKGSFSTLEIQRTEQGDSAMYLCASSLAMVSGDEQYFGPGTRLTVT.

V and J are TRBV9 and TRBJ2-5, with TRBD2 matching 11 bases. J gave up 2 bases and V 3 bases, and 3 bases lay outside the gene matches. The CDR3 sequence is 15 residues long. Germline values: CDR1 SGDLS, CDR2 YYNGEE. CDR3 loop: CASSGGLADQETQYF. The DNA for the CDR3 is TGTGCCAGCAGCGGGGGACTAGCGGATCAAGAGACCCAGTACTTC.

The V and J genes are TRBV15 and TRBJ1-2, with TRBD1 identical over 7 bases. Trimming cost V 8 bases and J 3 bases; bases outside gene matches: 6. Germline V gene data show CDR1 as LNHNV and CDR2 as YYDKDF (reference sequence). There are 13 residues in the CDR3. CDR3 in DNA: TGTGCCACCCAAGGGGGCAGTTACTATGGCTACACCTTC. The encoded protein is CATQGGSYYGYTF.

The rearrangement uses TRBV11-2 and TRBJ2-5; 10 positions agree with TRBD2. Losses at the gene ends were 1 base for V and 4 bases for J; bases not matched to a gene: 3. This CDR3 spans 15 amino acids. The V gene's germline CDR1 is SGHAT and CDR2 FQNNGV. The CDR3 DNA reads TGTGCCAGCAGCTTAGCTAGCGGGGGCATAGAGACCCAGTACTTC. Its translation: CASSLASGGIETQYF.